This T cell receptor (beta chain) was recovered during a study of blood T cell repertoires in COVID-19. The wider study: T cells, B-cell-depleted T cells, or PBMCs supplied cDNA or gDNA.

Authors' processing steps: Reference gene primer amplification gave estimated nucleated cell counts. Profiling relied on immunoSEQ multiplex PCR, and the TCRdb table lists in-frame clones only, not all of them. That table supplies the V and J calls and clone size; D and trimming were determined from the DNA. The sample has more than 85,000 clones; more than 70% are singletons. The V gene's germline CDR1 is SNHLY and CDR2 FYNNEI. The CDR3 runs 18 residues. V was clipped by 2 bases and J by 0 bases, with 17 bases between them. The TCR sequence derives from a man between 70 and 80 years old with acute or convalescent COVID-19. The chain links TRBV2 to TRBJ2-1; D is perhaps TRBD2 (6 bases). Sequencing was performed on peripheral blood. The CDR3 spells CASSERLGLSSSYNEQFF. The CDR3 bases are TGTGCCAGCAGTGAAAGGTTGGGACTTTCGAGCTCCTACAATGAGCAGTTCTTC.